These 30 T cell receptor beta chains originate from one sample sequenced in a study of a mutant IDH1 vaccine in newly diagnosed glioma. Indicated time point: baseline, week 1 (first vaccination visit). Treatment defined: pre-vaccination baseline after standard-of-care therapy. This table comes from immunoSEQ multiplex PCR, and its TCRdb copy is limited to in-frame clones, with some not included. The sample contains nearly 70,000 clones, 60% to 85% of which appear only once. Source: PBMCs, taken from a glioma patient treated with radiotherapy, temozolomide or both. These receptors were obtained from a man aged 50 to 59 with glioma.

This sequence joins TRBV7-6 and TRBJ1-2, with TRBD1 matching 10 bases. Germline lookup yields CDR1 SGHVS and CDR2 FNYEAQ. V shed 8 bases and J 8 bases; nucleotides not matched to a gene: 14. The CDR3 runs to 15 residues. CDR3 nucleotide sequence: TGTGCCAGCGGGGGACAGGGGCCTTGGACCTTCGGCTACACCTTC. Its protein product is CASGGQGPWTFGYTF. Full variable domain (missing parts from reference TRBV7-6 and TRBJ1-2): GAGVSQSPRYKVTKRGQDVALRCDPISGHVSLYWYRQALGQGPEFLTYFNYEAQQDKSGLPNDRFSAERPEGSISTLTIQRTEQRDSAMYRCASGGQGPWTFGYTFGSGTRLTVV.

The V gene is TRBV7-9, the J gene TRBJ1-2; maybe TRBD1 (6 bases). V lost 4 bases, J lost 4 bases, and 19 bases lay in between. Germline CDR1 and CDR2: SEHNR and FQNEAQ (reference sequence). CDR3 length: 16 amino acids. The CDR3, as DNA: TGTGCCAGCAGCTCAGATCTGACAGGTACGACCTATGGCTACACCTTC. This codes for CASSSDLTGTTYGYTF. The variable domain in full, completed from reference TRBV7-9 and TRBJ1-2, reads DTGVSQNPRHKITKRGQNVTFRCDPISEHNRLYWYRQTLGQGPEFLTYFQNEAQLEKSRLLSDRFSAERPKGSFSTLEIQRTEQGDSAMYLCASSSDLTGTTYGYTFGSGTRLTVV.

This clone was detected only once. V usage is TRBV27 and J usage is TRBJ1-1; 7 bases fit TRBD1. The J segment lost 0 bases and the V segment lost 7 bases, leaving 14 bases of the junction unmatched. CDR3 size: 17 residues. Germline CDR1 is MNHEY and CDR2 is SMNVEV (reference sequence). This CDR3 is CASKGGGASSVNTEAFF. The DNA of the CDR3 is TGTGCCAGCAAAGGAGGGGGCGCCTCTTCTGTGAACACTGAAGCTTTCTTT.

This clone was found once. V and J are TRBV28 and TRBJ2-7, with TRBD1 matching over 9 bases. Germline CDR1 and CDR2: MDHEN and SYDVKM. This CDR3 has 15 amino acids. Unmatched junction bases numbered 5, after V lost 5 bases and J lost 0 bases. The CDR3 spells CASSPGQGSSYEQYF. The CDR3 DNA reads as TGTGCCAGCAGTCCGGGACAGGGTTCCTCCTACGAGCAGTACTTC.

The chain carries TRBV7-2 and TRBJ2-2, with 10 bases identical to TRBD1. The CDR3 runs 13 residues. Germline CDR1 and CDR2: SGHTA and FQGNSA. Trimming cost V 6 bases and J 13 bases; bases outside gene matches: 8. CDR3 sequence (DNA): TGTGCCAGCAGTTTGTACCGGGACAGGGGGCTGTTTTTT. Translation gives CASSLYRDRGLFF.

The V gene is TRBV19, the J gene TRBJ1-3; D gene unclear. This CDR3 contains 16 residues. V was pared by 3 bases and J by 0 bases, with 12 bases between. Germline V gene lookup returns CDR1 LNHDA and CDR2 SQIVND (reference sequence). In DNA, the CDR3 is TGTGCCAGTAGTATCGCTAAGGCCGGCTCTGGAAACACCATATATTTT. It yields the protein CASSIAKAGSGNTIYF.

The rearrangement uses TRBV7-4 and TRBJ1-4, with 7 bases matching TRBD1. Trimming took 5 bases from V and 0 from J; bases not matched to a gene: 9. CDR1 SGHVT and CDR2 SQSDAQ come from the germline V gene. The CDR3 consists of 17 residues. The CDR3 DNA reads as TGTGCCAGCAGCGTTCCGGGACAGCTCACAACTAATGAAAAACTGTTTTTT. Translation gives CASSVPGQLTTNEKLFF.

This clone was observed once. This chain uses TRBV5-1 with TRBJ2-7; TRBD1 might be the D (5 bases). V was trimmed by 2 bases and J by 2 bases, leaving 8 bases between them. The CDR3 is made up of 13 amino acids. Germline V CDR1 and CDR2: SGHRS, YFSETQ. The CDR3 sequence: CASSFDRAYEQYF. The CDR3 DNA reads as TGCGCCAGCAGCTTCGACAGAGCCTACGAGCAGTACTTC.

The chain joins TRBV30 to TRBJ1-5; D gene unclear. Germline V gene lookup returns CDR1 GTSNPN and CDR2 SVGIG (reference sequence). V was shortened by 3 bases and J by 4 bases, with 7 bases between the two germline ends. CDR3 length equals 12 residues. The CDR3 spells CAWRMGNQPQHF. CDR3 bases: TGTGCCTGGAGGATGGGAAATCAGCCCCAGCATTTT.

This chain's CDR3 is CATDKGASSYNEQFF. The CDR3 DNA follows: TGTGCCACCGACAAGGGGGCAAGCTCCTACAATGAGCAGTTCTTC. The chain uses TRBV25-1 and TRBJ2-1, with 7 bases identical to TRBD1. The ends lost 10 bases at V and 0 bases at J; junction bases unmatched: 9. The CDR3 runs to 15 residues. CDR1 and CDR2 from the germline V gene are MGHDK and SYGVNS.

The V and J genes are TRBV28 and TRBJ1-3, with D tentatively TRBD1 (6 bases). This CDR3 has 13 amino acids. Germline loops: CDR1 MDHEN, CDR2 SYDVKM. V lost 8 bases and J 7 bases, leaving 15 bases between the germline ends. This chain's CDR3 is CASSQGYRNTIYF. CDR3 DNA sequence: TGTGCCAGCTCACAGGGTTATAGGAACACCATATATTTT.

The chain joins TRBV7-8 to TRBJ1-2, with no clear D. Trimming left V 6 bases short and J 4 bases short, with 12 bases between. This CDR3 has 13 residues. Per the germline V gene, CDR1 is SGHVS and CDR2 is FQNEAQ. The CDR3 protein is CASSPGSSYGYTF. The CDR3 nucleotides read TGTGCCAGCAGTCCTGGGAGTTCCTATGGCTACACCTTC.

In its sample, this clone was seen a few times. This chain joins TRBV2 and TRBJ2-5, with D maybe TRBD2 (5 bases). Trimming stripped 4 bases from V and 4 bases from J, with 7 bases between. Per the germline V gene, CDR1 is SNHLY and CDR2 is FYNNEI. This CDR3 is 12 amino acids long. The CDR3 here is CASSGEGETQYF. CDR3 coding DNA: TGTGCCAGCAGTGGCGAGGGAGAGACCCAGTACTTC.

The chain employs TRBV7-9 and TRBJ1-3, with a tentative D call TRBD1 (5 bases). Germline CDR1 reads SEHNR; CDR2 reads FQNEAQ (reference sequence). Trimming cost V 6 bases and J 0 bases, with 12 bases left between them. This CDR3 spans 15 amino acids. The CDR3 DNA sequence: TGTGCCAGCAGGGAAGACAGTTTCTCTGGAAACACCATATATTTT. Translated, it gives CASREDSFSGNTIYF.

The chain's CDR3 is CASSRVSNQPQHF. The DNA of the CDR3 is TGTGCCAGCAGCAGGGTTAGCAATCAGCCCCAGCATTTT. V gene TRBV28 combines with J gene TRBJ1-5, with D tentatively TRBD1 (5 bases). Trimming removed 6 bases at V and 0 bases at J, with 6 bases between. CDR3 length: 13 amino acids. The germline V gene encodes CDR1 MDHEN and CDR2 SYDVKM.

As for this clone: One end of the junction does not line up with germline, which may come from a read error. The J gene is TRBJ1-2, the V gene TRBV14; tentatively, D is TRBD1 (5 bases). Germline V lookup: CDR1 SGHDN, CDR2 FVKESK. CDR3 length: 10 amino acids. DNA of the CDR3: TGTGCCAGCAGCCAGGGGCATTGCCACTTC. Translated: CASSQGHCHF.

The rearrangement joins TRBV27 to TRBJ2-7; D is ambiguous. The V end was cut by 2 bases, the J end by 0 bases, with 14 bases between. The CDR3 is 16 amino acids. Germline-derived CDR1 and CDR2 are MNHEY and SMNVEV (reference sequence). The CDR3 reads CASSLGVGFSSYEQYF. The DNA for the CDR3 is TGTGCCAGCAGTTTAGGGGTCGGTTTTAGCTCCTACGAGCAGTACTTC.

The chain employs TRBV30 and TRBJ1-1, with a tentative D call TRBD1 (6 bases). CDR3 size: 15 residues. With 2 bases removed from V and 0 bases from J, the gap between germline ends came to 13 bases. Germline values: CDR1 GTSNPN, CDR2 SVGIG (reference sequence). This chain's CDR3 is CAWSMGGTLNTEAFF. CDR3 DNA: TGTGCCTGGAGTATGGGGGGCACTTTGAACACTGAAGCTTTCTTT.

The genes are TRBV4-3 and TRBJ1-2; TRBD1 matches 7 bases. Losses at the gene ends were 1 base for V and 5 bases for J; bases not matched to a gene: 4. This CDR3 is 14 amino acids long. From germline, CDR1 is LGHNA and CDR2 YSLEER. CDR3 residues: CASSQARTGYGYTF. The CDR3 coding sequence is TGCGCCAGCAGCCAAGCCCGGACAGGTTATGGCTACACCTTC.

The chain recombines TRBV4-2 with TRBJ2-1; 11 bases fit TRBD2. CDR3 size: 16 residues. V trimming: 6 bases; J trimming: 4 bases; junction bases outside the gene matches: 8. Germline lookup yields CDR1 LGHNA and CDR2 YNFKEQ. The CDR3, as DNA: TGTGCCAGCAGTTCCTTGGGACTAGCGGATTACAATGAGCAGTTCTTC. This gives the protein CASSSLGLADYNEQFF.

The chain is built from TRBV2 and TRBJ1-6; D gene uncertain. V was trimmed by 4 bases and J by 14 bases, leaving 15 bases between them. Germline lookup yields CDR1 SNHLY and CDR2 FYNNEI. The CDR3 contains 13 residues. The CDR3 DNA is TGTGCCAGCAGTGGAGCAGGCCTTAGGGCCCTCCACTTT. As protein: CASSGAGLRALHF.

A single count supports this clone. The chain is built from TRBV27 and TRBJ1-1, with D unresolved. The germline CDR1 and CDR2 sequences are MNHEY and SMNVEV (reference sequence). This CDR3 has 13 amino acids. The germline V and J ends were trimmed by 3 bases and 1 base, with 6 bases remaining between them. In DNA form, the CDR3 reads TGTGCCAGCAGTTTCAAGGGGAACACTGAAGCTTTCTTT. Amino acids: CASSFKGNTEAFF.

The chain carries TRBV7-2 and TRBJ1-1; possible D gene TRBD1, 6 bases. Germline V CDR1 and CDR2: SGHTA, FQGNSA. The germline V and J ends were trimmed by 4 bases and 5 bases, with 17 bases remaining between them. The CDR3 runs 15 residues. For the CDR3, the DNA is TGTGCCAGCAGCTCACGTGGGGGGGCGAGGACTGAAGCTTTCTTT. It yields the protein CASSSRGGARTEAFF.

The chain has TRBV7-8 and TRBJ2-2; no clear D gene. Deletions cut 2 bases from V and 4 bases from J, with 11 bases between. Germline V gives CDR1 SGHVS, CDR2 FQNEAQ. The CDR3 length is 15 residues. CDR3 amino acids: CASSLSGVGTGELFF. CDR3 coding DNA: TGTGCCAGCAGCTTAAGTGGGGTGGGCACCGGGGAGCTGTTTTTT.

The gene calls are TRBV11-2 and TRBJ2-7, with D unresolved. Per germline, CDR1 SGHAT and CDR2 FQNNGV. The CDR3 covers 10 residues. V dropped 2 bases and J dropped 5 bases, with 1 base sitting between them. The CDR3 DNA follows: TGTGCCAGCAGCTTAAACGAGCAGTACTTC. Translation: CASSLNEQYF.

This clone was picked up a small number of times. The rearrangement links TRBV30 to TRBJ1-5; D is unclear. This CDR3 has 12 residues. V lost 5 bases and J 0 bases, leaving 5 bases between the germline ends. Per germline, CDR1 GTSNPN and CDR2 SVGIG (reference sequence). The CDR3 region is CAWGNSNQPQHF. In nucleotides, the CDR3 is TGTGCCTGGGGGAATAGCAATCAGCCCCAGCATTTT.

V is TRBV5-1 and J is TRBJ1-2; D remains unclear. This CDR3 contains 13 residues. V lost 0 bases and J 6 bases, leaving 9 bases between the germline ends. The germline gives CDR1 SGHRS, CDR2 YFSETQ. In nucleotides, the CDR3 is TGCGCCAGCAGCTTGGGGCAGCCAAATGGCTACACCTTC. Translation: CASSLGQPNGYTF.

This chain joins TRBV5-6 and TRBJ2-2; no definite D call. This CDR3 is built from 14 residues. Between the trimmed V and J ends, which lost 4 bases and 3 bases, there was a span of 10 bases. The germline V gene has CDR1 SGHDT and CDR2 YYEEEE. CDR3 sequence reads: CASSRPVYTGELFF. CDR3 in DNA: TGTGCCAGCAGCCGTCCCGTCTACACCGGGGAGCTGTTTTTT.

The chain uses TRBV5-1 and TRBJ2-3; no firm D call. CDR3 size: 15 residues. The germline gives CDR1 SGHRS, CDR2 YFSETQ. Trimming left V 0 bases short and J 0 bases short, with 8 bases between. The CDR3 DNA follows: TGCGCCAGCAGCTTGGAGGATTTGAGCACAGATACGCAGTATTTT. It encodes CASSLEDLSTDTQYF. The full variable domain, rest sourced from reference TRBV5-1 and TRBJ2-3, is KAGVTQTPRYLIKTRGQQVTLSCSPISGHRSVSWYQQTPGQGLQFLFEYFSETQRNKGNFPGRFSGRQFSNSRSEMNVSTLELGDSALYLCASSLEDLSTDTQYFGPGTRLTVL.

V is TRBV6-6 and J is TRBJ1-1; TRBD1 might be the D (5 bases). V lost 4 bases, J lost 4 bases, and 16 bases lay in between. The CDR3 covers 15 residues. Germline V lookup: CDR1 MNHNY, CDR2 SVGAGI (reference sequence). Here the CDR3 DNA reads TGTGCCAGCAGTTGGGGCAGTAGTTTGGGCACTGAAGCTTTCTTT. Translated, it gives CASSWGSSLGTEAFF.